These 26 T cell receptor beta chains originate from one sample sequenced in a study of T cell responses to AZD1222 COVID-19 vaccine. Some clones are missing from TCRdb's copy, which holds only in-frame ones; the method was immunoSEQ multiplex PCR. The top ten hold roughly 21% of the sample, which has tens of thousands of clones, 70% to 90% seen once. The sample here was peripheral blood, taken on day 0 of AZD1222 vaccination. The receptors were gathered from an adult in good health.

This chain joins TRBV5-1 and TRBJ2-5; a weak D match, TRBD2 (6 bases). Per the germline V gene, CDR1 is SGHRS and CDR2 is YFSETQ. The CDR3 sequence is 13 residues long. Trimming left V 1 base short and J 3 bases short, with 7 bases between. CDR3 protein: CASSLSGEETQYF. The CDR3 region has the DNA TGCGCCAGCAGCTTGTCGGGAGAAGAGACCCAGTACTTC.

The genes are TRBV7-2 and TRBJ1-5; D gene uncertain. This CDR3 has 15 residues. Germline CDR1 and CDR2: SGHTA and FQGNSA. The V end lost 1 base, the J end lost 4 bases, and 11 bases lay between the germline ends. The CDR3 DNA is TGTGCCAGCAGCTTAGTGGAATCCCCTAATCAGCCCCAGCATTTT. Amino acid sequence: CASSLVESPNQPQHF. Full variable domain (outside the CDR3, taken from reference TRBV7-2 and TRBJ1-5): GAGVSQSPSNKVTEKGKDVELRCDPISGHTALYWYRQSLGQGLEFLIYFQGNSAPDKSGLPSDRFSAERTGGSVSTLTIQRTQQEDSAVYLCASSLVESPNQPQHFGDGTRLSIL.

The CDR3 loop is CSVGTFSGSNVEGFGEQYF. CDR3 nucleotides: TGCAGCGTTGGAACCTTTAGCGGGTCTAATGTGGAAGGCTTTGGCGAGCAGTACTTC. This chain joins TRBV29-1 and TRBJ2-7; TRBD2 agrees at 7 bases. The CDR3 has 19 residues. Unmatched junction bases numbered 27, after V lost 4 bases and J lost 6 bases. The germline CDR1 and CDR2 sequences are SQVTM and ANQGSEA.

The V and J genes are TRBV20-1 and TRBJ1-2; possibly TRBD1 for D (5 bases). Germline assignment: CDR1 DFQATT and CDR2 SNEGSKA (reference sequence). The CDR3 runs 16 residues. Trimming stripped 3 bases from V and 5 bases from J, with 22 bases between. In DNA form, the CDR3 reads TGCAGTGCTAGTGGGGGAGCTCACAGGTCAGGATATGGCTACACCTTC. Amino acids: CSASGGAHRSGYGYTF.

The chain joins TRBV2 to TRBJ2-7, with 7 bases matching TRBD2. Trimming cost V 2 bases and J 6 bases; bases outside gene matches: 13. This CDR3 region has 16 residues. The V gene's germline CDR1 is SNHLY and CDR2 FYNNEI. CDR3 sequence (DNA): TGTGCCAGCAGTGAACTCGGAAGGGAGGGAAGAGGCGAGCAGTACTTC. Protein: CASSELGREGRGEQYF.

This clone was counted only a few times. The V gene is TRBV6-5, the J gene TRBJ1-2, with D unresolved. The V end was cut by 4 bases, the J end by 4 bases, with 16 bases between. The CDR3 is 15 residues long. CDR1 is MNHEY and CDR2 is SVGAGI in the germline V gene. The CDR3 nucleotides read TGTGCCAGCAGTTCCCAAGCCTCACCCGGCTATGGCTACACCTTC. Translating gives CASSSQASPGYGYTF.

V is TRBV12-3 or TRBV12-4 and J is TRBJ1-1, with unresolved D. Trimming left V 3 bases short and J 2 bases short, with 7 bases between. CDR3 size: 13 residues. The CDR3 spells CASSFNSNTEAFF. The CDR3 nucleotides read TGTGCCAGCAGTTTTAACTCAAACACTGAAGCTTTCTTT.

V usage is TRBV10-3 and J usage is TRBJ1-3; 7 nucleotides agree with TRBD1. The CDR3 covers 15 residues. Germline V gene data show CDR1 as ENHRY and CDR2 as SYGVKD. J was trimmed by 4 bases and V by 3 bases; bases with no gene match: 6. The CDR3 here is CAISDQGVAGNTIYF. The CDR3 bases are TGTGCCATCAGTGATCAGGGGGTCGCCGGAAACACCATATATTTT.

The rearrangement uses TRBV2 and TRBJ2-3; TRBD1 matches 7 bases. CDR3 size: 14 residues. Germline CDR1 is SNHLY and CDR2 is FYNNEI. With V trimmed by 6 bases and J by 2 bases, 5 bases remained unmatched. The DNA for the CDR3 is TGTGCCAGCAGCCGAGGACAGGTCACAGATACGCAGTATTTT. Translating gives CASSRGQVTDTQYF. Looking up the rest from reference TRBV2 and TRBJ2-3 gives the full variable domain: EPEVTQTPSHQVTQMGQEVILRCVPISNHLYFYWYRQILGQKVEFLVSFYNNEISEKSEIFDDQFSVERPDGSNFTLKIRSTKLEDSAMYFCASSRGQVTDTQYFGPGTRLTVL.

This chain's CDR3 is CASSLGSSEAFF. The CDR3 nucleotides read TGTGCCAGCAGTTTAGGGAGTTCCGAAGCTTTCTTT. The genes are TRBV12-3 or TRBV12-4 and TRBJ1-1; D ambiguous. The CDR3 is made up of 12 amino acids. Trimming took off 1 base at V and 8 bases at J, with 8 bases between the two ends.

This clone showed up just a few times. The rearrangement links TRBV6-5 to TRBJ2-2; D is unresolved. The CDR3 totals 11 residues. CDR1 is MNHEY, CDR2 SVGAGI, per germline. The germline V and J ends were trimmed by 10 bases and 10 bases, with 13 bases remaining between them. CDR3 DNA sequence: TGTGCCACCCTTCAGGATGCGGAGCTGTTTTTT. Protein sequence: CATLQDAELFF.

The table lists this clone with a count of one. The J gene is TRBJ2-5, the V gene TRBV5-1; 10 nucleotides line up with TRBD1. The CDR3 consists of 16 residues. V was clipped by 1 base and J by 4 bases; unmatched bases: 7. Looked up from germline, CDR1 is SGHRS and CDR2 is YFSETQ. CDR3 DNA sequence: TGCGCCAGCAGCTTGCAAGGACAGGGGGAGGGAGAGACCCAGTACTTC. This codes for CASSLQGQGEGETQYF. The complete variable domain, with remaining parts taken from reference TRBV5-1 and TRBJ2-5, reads KAGVTQTPRYLIKTRGQQVTLSCSPISGHRSVSWYQQTPGQGLQFLFEYFSETQRNKGNFPGRFSGRQFSNSRSEMNVSTLELGDSALYLCASSLQGQGEGETQYFGPGTRLLVL.

CDR3: CASSPWTGPNYGYTF. As DNA, the CDR3 is TGTGCCAGCAGCCCCTGGACAGGACCTAACTATGGCTACACCTTC. The chain employs TRBV3-1 (or the pseudogene TRBV3-2) and TRBJ1-2, with TRBD1 matching 7 bases. CDR1 is LGHDT, CDR2 YNNKEL, per germline (reference sequence). This CDR3 is built from 15 residues. V trimming: 4 bases; J trimming: 0 bases; junction bases outside the gene matches: 5.

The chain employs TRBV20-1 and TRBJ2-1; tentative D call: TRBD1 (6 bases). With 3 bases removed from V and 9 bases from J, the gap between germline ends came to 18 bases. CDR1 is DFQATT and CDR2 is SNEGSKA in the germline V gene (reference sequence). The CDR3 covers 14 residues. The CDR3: CSASGGQGRGEQFF. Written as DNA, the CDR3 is TGCAGTGCTAGTGGGGGACAAGGTCGCGGTGAGCAGTTCTTC.

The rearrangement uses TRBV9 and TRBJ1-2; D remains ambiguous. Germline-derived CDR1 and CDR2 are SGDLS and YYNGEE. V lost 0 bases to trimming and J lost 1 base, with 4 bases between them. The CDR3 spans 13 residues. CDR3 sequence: CASSVDSNYGYTF. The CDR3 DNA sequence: TGTGCCAGCAGCGTAGACAGTAACTATGGCTACACCTTC.

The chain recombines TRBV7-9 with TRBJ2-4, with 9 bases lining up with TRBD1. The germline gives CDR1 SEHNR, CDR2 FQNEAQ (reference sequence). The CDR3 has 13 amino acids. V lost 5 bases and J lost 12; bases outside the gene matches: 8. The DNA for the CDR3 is TGTGCCAGCAGCCCTTGGGACAGGGAACGTCAGTACTTC. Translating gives CASSPWDRERQYF. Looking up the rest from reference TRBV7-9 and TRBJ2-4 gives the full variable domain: DTGVSQNPRHKITKRGQNVTFRCDPISEHNRLYWYRQTLGQGPEFLTYFQNEAQLEKSRLLSDRFSAERPKGSFSTLEIQRTEQGDSAMYLCASSPWDRERQYFGAGTRLSVL.

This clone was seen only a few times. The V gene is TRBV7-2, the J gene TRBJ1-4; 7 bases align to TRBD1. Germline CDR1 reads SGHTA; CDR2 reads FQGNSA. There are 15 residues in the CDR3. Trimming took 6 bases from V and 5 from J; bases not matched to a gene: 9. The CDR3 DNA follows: TGTGCCAGCAGATCAGGTGGGACAGCGAATGAAAAACTGTTTTTT. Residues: CASRSGGTANEKLFF.

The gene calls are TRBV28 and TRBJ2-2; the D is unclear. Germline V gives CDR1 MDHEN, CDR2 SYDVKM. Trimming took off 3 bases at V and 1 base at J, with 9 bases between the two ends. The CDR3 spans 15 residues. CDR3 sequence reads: CASSFYELNTGELFF. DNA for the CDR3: TGTGCCAGCAGTTTTTACGAGTTGAACACCGGGGAGCTGTTTTTT.

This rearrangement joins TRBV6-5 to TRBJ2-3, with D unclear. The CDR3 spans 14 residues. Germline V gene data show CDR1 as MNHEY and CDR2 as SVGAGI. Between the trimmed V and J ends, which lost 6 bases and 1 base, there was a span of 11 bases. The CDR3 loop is CASSQPGGTDTQYF. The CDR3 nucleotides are TGTGCCAGCAGCCAGCCAGGCGGCACAGATACGCAGTATTTT.

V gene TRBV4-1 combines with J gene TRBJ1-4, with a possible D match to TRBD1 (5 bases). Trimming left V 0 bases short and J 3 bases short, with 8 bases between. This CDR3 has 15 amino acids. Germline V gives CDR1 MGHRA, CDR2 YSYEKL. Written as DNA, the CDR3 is TGCGCCAGCAGCCAAGATCCAGGGTCTAATGAAAAACTGTTTTTT. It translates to CASSQDPGSNEKLFF.

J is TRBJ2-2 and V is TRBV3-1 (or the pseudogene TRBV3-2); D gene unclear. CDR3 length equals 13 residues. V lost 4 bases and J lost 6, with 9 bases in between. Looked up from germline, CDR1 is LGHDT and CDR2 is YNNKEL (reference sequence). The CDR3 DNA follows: TGTGCCAGCAGCCCCCTAATTGCCGGGGAGCTGTTTTTT. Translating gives CASSPLIAGELFF.

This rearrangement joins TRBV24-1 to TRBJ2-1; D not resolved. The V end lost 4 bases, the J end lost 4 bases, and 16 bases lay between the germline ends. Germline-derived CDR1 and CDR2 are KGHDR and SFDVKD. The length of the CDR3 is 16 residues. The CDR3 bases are TGTGCCACCAGTGACTCAGACTCCCCCCCTTACAATGAGCAGTTCTTC. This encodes CATSDSDSPPYNEQFF.

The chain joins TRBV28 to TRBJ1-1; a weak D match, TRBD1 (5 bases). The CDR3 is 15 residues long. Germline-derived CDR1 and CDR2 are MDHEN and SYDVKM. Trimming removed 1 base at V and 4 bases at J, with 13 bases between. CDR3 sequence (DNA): TGTGCCAGCAGTTTATATAGTCGGGGGGGCACTGAAGCTTTCTTT. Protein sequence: CASSLYSRGGTEAFF. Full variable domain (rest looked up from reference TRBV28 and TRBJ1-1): DVKVTQSSRYLVKRTGEKVFLECVQDMDHENMFWYRQDPGLGLRLIYFSYDVKMKEKGDIPEGYSVSREKKERFSLILESASTNQTSMYLCASSLYSRGGTEAFFGQGTRLTVV.

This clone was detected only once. In nucleotides, the CDR3 is TGTGCCAGCAGCCGGGGACAGGGAAACTCACCCCTCCACTTT. Amino acid sequence: CASSRGQGNSPLHF. The chain couples TRBV4-2 to TRBJ1-6, with 9 nucleotides matching TRBD1. Per the germline V gene, CDR1 is LGHNA and CDR2 is YNFKEQ. The CDR3 sequence is 14 residues long. The ends lost 4 bases at V and 10 bases at J; junction bases unmatched: 5.

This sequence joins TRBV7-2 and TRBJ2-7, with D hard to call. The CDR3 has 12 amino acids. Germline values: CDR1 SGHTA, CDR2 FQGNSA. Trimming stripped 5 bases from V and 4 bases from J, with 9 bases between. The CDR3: CASSNPSYEQYF. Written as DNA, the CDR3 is TGTGCCAGCAGCAACCCGTCTTACGAGCAGTACTTC.

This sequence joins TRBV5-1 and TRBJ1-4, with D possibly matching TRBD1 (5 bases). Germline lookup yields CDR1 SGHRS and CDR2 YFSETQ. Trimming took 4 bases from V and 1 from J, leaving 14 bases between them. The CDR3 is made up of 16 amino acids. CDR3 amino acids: CASSRTPGGTNEKLFF. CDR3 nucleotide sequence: TGCGCCAGCAGCCGGACTCCCGGGGGAACTAATGAAAAACTGTTTTTT.